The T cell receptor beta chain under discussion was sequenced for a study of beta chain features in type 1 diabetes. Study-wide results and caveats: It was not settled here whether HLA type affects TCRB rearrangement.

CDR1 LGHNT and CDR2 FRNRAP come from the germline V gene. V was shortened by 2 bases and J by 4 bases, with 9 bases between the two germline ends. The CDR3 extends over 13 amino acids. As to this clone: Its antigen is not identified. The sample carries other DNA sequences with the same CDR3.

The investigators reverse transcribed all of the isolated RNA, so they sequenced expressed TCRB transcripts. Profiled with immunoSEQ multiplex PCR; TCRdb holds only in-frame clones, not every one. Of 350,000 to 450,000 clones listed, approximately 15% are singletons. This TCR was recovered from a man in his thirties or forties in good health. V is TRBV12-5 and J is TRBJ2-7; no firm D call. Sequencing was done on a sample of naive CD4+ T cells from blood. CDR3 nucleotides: TGTGCTAGTGGTTTGCTCCCATCGTACGAGCAGTACTTC. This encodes CASGLLPSYEQYF.